This T cell receptor beta chain was sequenced for a study of T-cell reconstitution after alpha-beta-depleted transplantation in children. The TCRbeta library was prepared with unique molecular identifiers. In TCRdb, the PCR reads were re-called with MiXCR into one record per CDR3 protein. The sample lists 350,000 to 450,000 distinct CDR3 sequences, 20% occurring once. The V and J ends lost 5 bases and 10 bases respectively, with 14 bases between them. The CDR3 is 13 amino acids. CDR1 is SNHLY and CDR2 is FYNNEI in the germline V gene. The receptor's source is a human donor who donated a stem cell graft to a child with acute myeloid leukemia. This chain joins TRBV2 and TRBJ1-4; unclear D gene. This specimen was PBMCs from the stem cell graft donor, taken from the stem cell graft. CDR3 amino acids: CASSQEDSGKLFF. CDR3 DNA sequence: TGTGCCAGCAGTCAAGAAGATTCCGGAAAACTGTTTTTT.